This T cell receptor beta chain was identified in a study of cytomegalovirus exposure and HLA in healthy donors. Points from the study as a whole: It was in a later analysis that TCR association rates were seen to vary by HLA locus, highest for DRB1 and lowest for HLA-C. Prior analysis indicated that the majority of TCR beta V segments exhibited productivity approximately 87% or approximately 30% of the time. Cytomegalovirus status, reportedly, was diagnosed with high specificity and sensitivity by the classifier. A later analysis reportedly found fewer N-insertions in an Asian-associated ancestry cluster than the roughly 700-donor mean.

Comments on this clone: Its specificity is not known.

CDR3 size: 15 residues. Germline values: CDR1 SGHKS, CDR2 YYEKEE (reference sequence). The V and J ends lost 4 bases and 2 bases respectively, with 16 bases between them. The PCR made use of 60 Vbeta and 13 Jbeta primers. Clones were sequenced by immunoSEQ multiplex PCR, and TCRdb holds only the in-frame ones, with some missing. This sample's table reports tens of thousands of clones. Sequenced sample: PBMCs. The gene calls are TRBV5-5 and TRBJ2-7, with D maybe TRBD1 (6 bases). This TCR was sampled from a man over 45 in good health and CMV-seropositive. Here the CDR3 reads CASSVTNNRAYEQYV. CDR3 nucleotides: TGTGCCAGCAGCGTTACCAATAACAGGGCCTACGAGCAGTACGTC.